The source of this T cell receptor beta chain is a study of regulatory T cells in long-lasting Graves disease. Study at large: The study counted Graves' disease as persistent given over 5 years of antithyroid drugs and positive TSH receptor antibodies.

V gave up 6 bases and J gave up 0 bases, with 14 bases separating them. This CDR3 comprises 15 residues. Building of the TCR beta libraries involved iRepertoire HTBI primers and Arm-PCR of CDR3 regions. Each CDR3 protein gets one entry after TCRdb re-called the multiplex PCR reads with MiXCR. The table shows about 660,000 distinct CDR3 sequences, with 30% occurring only once. Time point in this sample: persistent/refractory GD, antithyroid drugs over 5 years with positive TRAb. Researchers made the TCR library from RNA that was extracted from PBMCs. Findings of the study overall: When disease was persistent, TRBV28, TRBJ1-2 and TRBJ2-5 were the favored segments.

A few counts support this clonotype. Its specificity is unknown. The receptor comes from a female donor with Graves disease. The chain combines TRBV12-3 or TRBV12-4 with TRBJ1-2, with D hard to call. The sequences come from peripheral blood mononuclear cells (PBMCs), collected when the disease was refractory, from a patient treated with antithyroid drugs. The CDR3 region is CASSPRAWSNYGYTF. The CDR3 DNA reads TGTGCCAGCAGCCCCCGGGCCTGGTCTAACTATGGCTACACCTTC.